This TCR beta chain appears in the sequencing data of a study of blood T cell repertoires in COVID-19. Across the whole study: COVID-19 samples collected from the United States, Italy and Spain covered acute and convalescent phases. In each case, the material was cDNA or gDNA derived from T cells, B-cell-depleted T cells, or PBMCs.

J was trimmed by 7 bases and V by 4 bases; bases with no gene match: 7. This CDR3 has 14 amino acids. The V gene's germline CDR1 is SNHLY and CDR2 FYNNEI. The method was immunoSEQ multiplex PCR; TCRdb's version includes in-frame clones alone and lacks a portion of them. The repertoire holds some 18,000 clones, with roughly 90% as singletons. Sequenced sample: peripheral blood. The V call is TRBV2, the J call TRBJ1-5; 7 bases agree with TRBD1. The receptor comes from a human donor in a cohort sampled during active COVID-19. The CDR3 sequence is CASSVKGGEQPQHF. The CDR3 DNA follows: TGTGCCAGCAGTGTTAAAGGGGGCGAGCAGCCCCAGCATTTT.